Here is one T cell receptor (beta chain) with its context. These data originate in a study of blood T cell repertoires in COVID-19. Across the study: Symptom resolution, clearance, or two negative PCRs marked donors in Cohort 3 as recovered.

Per the germline V gene, CDR1 is LNHDA and CDR2 is SQIVND (reference sequence). Losses at the gene ends were 3 bases for V and 8 bases for J; bases not matched to a gene: 5. CDR3 size: 13 residues. Measured with immunoSEQ multiplex PCR; TCRdb has only the in-frame clones, and not every one. This table holds over 200,000 clones, 70% to 90% found once. Enrollees, about 18 to 95 years old, lived in 20 to 25 US areas. The TCR was taken from a woman between 45 and 60 years old in a cohort exposed to, infected with or recovered from COVID-19 (not recorded which). Sequencing was performed on PBMCs or T cells enriched from blood (not recorded which). The chain has TRBV19 and TRBJ1-2; 8 positions agree with TRBD1. The DNA of the CDR3 is TGTGCCAGTAGTATCGGCAGGGGGCTAGGCTACACCTTC. Translation gives CASSIGRGLGYTF.